This T cell receptor (beta chain) was found in a study of blood T cell repertoires in COVID-19. On the study more broadly: Sites in the United States, Italy and Spain provided acute and convalescent COVID-19 samples. Nucleic acid was either cDNA or gDNA, and it came from T cells, B-cell-depleted T cells, or PBMCs.

The authors' processing: Reference gene primers were amplified, and this amplification served to estimate nucleated cell counts. Assay used: immunoSEQ multiplex PCR; TCRdb lists only in-frame clones, some missing. V, J and clone size are those of that table, while D and trimming were read from the DNA. The sample has about 210,000 clones, 80% seen once. This clone turned up a few times. With 4 bases removed from V and 12 bases from J, the gap between germline ends came to 20 bases. This CDR3 region has 14 residues. The germline V gene has CDR1 SGDLS and CDR2 YYNGEE. The sequencing sample was made of peripheral blood. This TCR was recovered from a human donor in a cohort sampled during active COVID-19. This rearrangement joins TRBV9 to TRBJ2-1; tentatively, D is TRBD2 (7 bases). The CDR3 region is CASSPTLGGRGQFF. The CDR3 DNA follows: TGTGCCAGCAGCCCTACGTTGGGGGGGCGGGGGCAGTTCTTC.